The entry below gives a single TCR beta chain sequence along with its context. CDR1 SGDLS and CDR2 YYNGEE come from the germline V gene. The CDR3 extends over 14 amino acids. V dropped 0 bases and J dropped 7 bases, with 11 bases sitting between them. Profiling relied on immunoSEQ multiplex PCR, and the TCRdb table lists in-frame clones only, not all of them. The sample lists roughly 70,000 clones, roughly 80% occurring once. These data belong to a study of OX40 agonist ivuxolimab in advanced cancers. Study-level information: Dose-escalation subjects each had hepatocellular carcinoma, melanoma, renal cell or head and neck cancer. Participants, about 83% male, averaged about 56 years of age, ranging from about 20 to 79.

Blood sampling was done at baseline, cycle 4 day 1, and cycle 7 day 1. V and J are TRBV9 and TRBJ2-1; D possibly uses TRBD1 or TRBD2 (5 bases each). The sequences come from CD4+ or CD8+ T cells sorted from blood, collected in a trial of the OX40 agonist ivuxolimab. This TCR came from an adult with an advanced solid tumor such as melanoma, head and neck, liver or kidney cancer. CDR3 coding DNA: TGTGCCAGCAGCGTAGGGGGGAGTGGGAATGAGCAGTTCTTC. This gives the protein CASSVGGSGNEQFF.